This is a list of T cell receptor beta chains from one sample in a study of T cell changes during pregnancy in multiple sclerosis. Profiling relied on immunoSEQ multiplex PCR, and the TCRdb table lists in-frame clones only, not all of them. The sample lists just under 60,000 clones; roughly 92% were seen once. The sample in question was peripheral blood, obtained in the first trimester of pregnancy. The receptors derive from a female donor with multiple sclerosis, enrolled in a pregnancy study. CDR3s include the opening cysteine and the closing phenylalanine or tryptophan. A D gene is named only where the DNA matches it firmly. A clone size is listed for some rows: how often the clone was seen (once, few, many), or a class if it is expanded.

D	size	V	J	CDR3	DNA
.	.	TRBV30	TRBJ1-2	CAWSYSTF	TGTGCCTGGAGTTATTCTACCTTC
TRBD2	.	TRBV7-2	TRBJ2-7	CASSTTWGGNYEQYF	TGTGCCAGCAGCACAACCTGGGGGGGGAACTACGAGCAGTACTTC
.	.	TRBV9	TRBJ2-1	CASSVASQSYNEQFF	TGTGCCAGCAGCGTAGCCTCACAATCCTACAATGAGCAGTTCTTC
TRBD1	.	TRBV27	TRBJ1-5	CASSVGTGSKSQPQHF	TGTGCCAGCAGTGTCGGGACAGGATCTAAAAGTCAGCCCCAGCATTTT
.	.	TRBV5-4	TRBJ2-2	CASSLAVDRSTGELFF	TGTGCCAGCAGCTTGGCCGTCGACAGAAGCACCGGGGAGCTGTTTTTT
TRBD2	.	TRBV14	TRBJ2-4	CASSQSGVGDIQYF	TGTGCCAGCAGCCAGAGCGGGGTCGGGGACATTCAGTACTTC
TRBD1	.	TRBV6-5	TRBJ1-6	CASSYQRQGNSPLHF	TGTGCCAGCAGTTACCAGCGACAGGGGAATTCACCCCTCCACTTT
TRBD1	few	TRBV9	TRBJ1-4	CASSPTGGNEKLFF	TGTGCCAGCAGCCCAACAGGGGGTAATGAAAAACTGTTTTTT
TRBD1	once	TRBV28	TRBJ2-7	CASTEGDRGFEQYF	TGTGCCAGCACCGAGGGGGACAGGGGGTTCGAGCAGTACTTC
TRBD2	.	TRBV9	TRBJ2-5	CASSAEGLADQETQYF	TGTGCCAGCAGCGCAGAAGGACTAGCGGATCAAGAGACCCAGTACTTC
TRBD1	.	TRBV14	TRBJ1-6	CASRLRTGQNSPLHF	TGTGCCAGCAGACTCCGGACAGGGCAGAATTCACCCCTCCACTTT
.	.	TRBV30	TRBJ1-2	CAWSVTLTAGEGYTF	TGTGCCTGGAGTGTAACTTTAACGGCGGGTGAGGGCTACACCTTC
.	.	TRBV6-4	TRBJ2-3	CASSDRGSTDTQYF	TGTGCCAGCAGTGACAGGGGGAGCACAGATACGCAGTATTTT
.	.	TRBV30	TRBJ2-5	CAWSALHQETQYF	TGTGCCTGGAGTGCCCTACACCAAGAGACCCAGTACTTC
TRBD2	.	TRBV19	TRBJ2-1	CASSSRGALGEQFF	TGTGCCAGTAGTTCGCGGGGGGCTCTCGGTGAGCAGTTCTTC
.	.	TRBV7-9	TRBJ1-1	CASSSMGGRIMNTEAFF	TGTGCCAGCAGCTCGATGGGGGGGCGGATCATGAACACTGAAGCTTTCTTT
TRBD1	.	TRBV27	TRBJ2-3	CASSLGTGSTDTQYF	TGTGCCAGCAGTTTGGGGACAGGGAGCACAGATACGCAGTATTTT
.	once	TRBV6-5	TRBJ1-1	CASSPTANTEAFF	TGTGCCAGCAGCCCTACAGCGAACACTGAAGCTTTCTTT
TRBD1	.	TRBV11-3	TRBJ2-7	CASSSGQGAESYEQYF	TGTGCCAGCAGCTCGGGACAGGGGGCAGAGTCCTACGAGCAGTACTTC
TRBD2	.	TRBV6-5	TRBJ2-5	CASSYSEIAGKKTQYF	TGTGCCAGCAGTTACTCGGAGATAGCGGGCAAAAAGACCCAGTACTTC
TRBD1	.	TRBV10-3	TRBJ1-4	CAISETGTGSNEKLFF	TGTGCCATCAGTGAAACCGGGACAGGGAGTAATGAAAAACTGTTTTTT
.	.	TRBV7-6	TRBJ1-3	CASSRLQRGNTIYF	TGTGCCAGCAGCCGTCTCCAGAGGGGAAACACCATATATTTT
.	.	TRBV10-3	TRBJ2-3	CATQQGQSGDTQYF	TGTGCCACCCAACAGGGCCAATCGGGAGATACGCAGTATTTT
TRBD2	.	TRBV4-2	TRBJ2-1	CASSPPLAVGSYNEQFF	TGTGCCAGCAGCCCCCCACTAGCGGTGGGTTCCTACAATGAGCAGTTCTTC
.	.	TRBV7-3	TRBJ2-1	CASSLAGSSYNEQFF	TGTGCCAGCAGCTTGGCGGGGAGCTCCTACAATGAGCAGTTCTTC
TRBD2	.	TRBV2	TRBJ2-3	CASLKTSGGLLTDTQYF	TGTGCCAGCCTCAAGACTAGCGGGGGACTCTTAACAGATACGCAGTATTTT
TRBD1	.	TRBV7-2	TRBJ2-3	CASSLWRTGGTDTQYF	TGTGCCAGCAGCTTATGGAGAACAGGGGGCACAGATACGCAGTATTTT
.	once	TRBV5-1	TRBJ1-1	CASSVRGTEAFF	TGCGCCAGCAGCGTCAGGGGCACTGAAGCTTTCTTT
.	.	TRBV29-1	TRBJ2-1	CSVDWPDGYNEQFF	TGCAGCGTTGATTGGCCCGATGGCTACAATGAGCAGTTCTTC